Listed here are 21 T cell receptor beta chains from one sample, sequenced in a study of OX40 agonist ivuxolimab in advanced cancers. Using immunoSEQ multiplex PCR, the repertoire was profiled, and TCRdb retains in-frame clones only, with some absent. The sample holds tens of thousands of clones, 70% to 90% seen once. The sample in question was CD4+ or CD8+ T cells sorted from blood, obtained in a trial of the OX40 agonist ivuxolimab. Receptors were obtained from an adult with an advanced solid tumor such as melanoma, head and neck, liver or kidney cancer.

The gene calls are TRBV29-1 and TRBJ2-7; no firm D call. Germline V CDR1 and CDR2: SQVTM, ANQGSEA. The CDR3 has 13 amino acids. V was shortened by 5 bases and J by 1 base, with 12 bases between the two germline ends. The CDR3 here is CSVTSLNSYEQYF. CDR3 DNA: TGCAGCGTTACCTCCCTAAATTCCTACGAGCAGTACTTC.

The chain employs TRBV29-1 and TRBJ1-2, with 8 bases matching TRBD1. The J segment lost 8 bases and the V segment lost 3 bases, leaving 11 bases of the junction unmatched. Germline assignment: CDR1 SQVTM and CDR2 ANQGSEA. CDR3 length equals 14 residues. The chain's CDR3 is CSVDGDRGVYGYTF. CDR3 nucleotide sequence: TGCAGCGTTGACGGTGACAGGGGCGTTTACGGCTACACCTTC.

The V gene is TRBV5-6, the J gene TRBJ2-3; tentatively, D is TRBD2 (6 bases). The CDR3 totals 16 residues. The V end was cut by 4 bases, the J end by 1 base, with 16 bases between. Germline values: CDR1 SGHDT, CDR2 YYEEEE. This CDR3 is CASSPTSWGGTDTQYF. The CDR3 nucleotides read TGTGCCAGCAGCCCCACTAGCTGGGGAGGCACAGATACGCAGTATTTT.

The rearrangement links TRBV5-1 to TRBJ2-2; TRBD1 matches at 7 bases. Trimming took 4 bases from V and 6 from J; bases not matched to a gene: 9. The germline gives CDR1 SGHRS, CDR2 YFSETQ. The CDR3 runs to 15 residues. This CDR3 reads CASSGYRGSAGELFF. Here the CDR3 DNA reads TGCGCCAGCAGCGGATACAGGGGCAGTGCCGGGGAGCTGTTTTTT.

This chain links TRBV6-5 with TRBJ2-3; 7 nucleotides align to TRBD2. The J segment lost 2 bases and the V segment lost 0 bases, leaving 5 bases of the junction unmatched. The CDR3 runs to 16 residues. CDR1 MNHEY and CDR2 SVGAGI come from the germline V gene. The CDR3 loop reads CASSYSSRGFTDTQYF. As DNA, the CDR3 is TGTGCCAGCAGTTACTCCTCGCGGGGGTTCACAGATACGCAGTATTTT.

The chain has TRBV5-1 and TRBJ2-7, with 8 bases matching TRBD1. V gave up 3 bases and J gave up 1 base; unmatched junction bases: 3. CDR1 and CDR2 from the germline V gene are SGHRS and YFSETQ. This CDR3 has 14 amino acids. CDR3 loop: CASSSGQDSYEQYF. Here the CDR3 DNA reads TGCGCCAGCAGCTCGGGACAGGATTCCTACGAGCAGTACTTC.

The chain carries TRBV6-6 and TRBJ1-5, with D possibly being TRBD1 (5 bases). Germline CDR1 MNHNY, CDR2 SVGAGI (reference sequence). Trimming stripped 6 bases from V and 7 bases from J, with 13 bases between. The CDR3 loop spans 13 amino acids. In DNA form, the CDR3 reads TGTGCCAGCAGGGCAGGGCCGGGGCAGCCCCAGCATTTT. Translation: CASRAGPGQPQHF.

The rearrangement joins TRBV28 to TRBJ2-7; 8 bases are a match to TRBD1. Trimming took 5 bases from V and 0 from J; bases not matched to a gene: 9. Looked up from germline, CDR1 is MDHEN and CDR2 is SYDVKM. The CDR3 extends over 16 amino acids. The DNA of the CDR3 is TGTGCCAGCAGTGGGGGACAGGCTTTAAGCTCCTACGAGCAGTACTTC. Translated, it gives CASSGGQALSSYEQYF.

V is TRBV2 and J is TRBJ2-7; D may match TRBD1 or TRBD2 (5 bases each). Germline V gives CDR1 SNHLY, CDR2 FYNNEI. CDR3 length equals 16 residues. Trimming stripped 1 base from V and 0 bases from J, with 13 bases between. CDR3 sequence reads: CASSEGPSGSSYEQYF. The CDR3 DNA is TGTGCCAGCAGTGAAGGCCCGTCAGGGAGCTCCTACGAGCAGTACTTC.

This clone appeared a few times. Other DNA sequences in this specimen translate into the identical CDR3. The chain has TRBV7-8 and TRBJ1-1; no clear D gene. The CDR3 runs to 13 residues. Per the germline V gene, CDR1 is SGHVS and CDR2 is FQNEAQ. The V and J ends lost 1 base and 1 base respectively, with 4 bases between them. CDR3 sequence reads: CASSLEGNTEAFF. Here the CDR3 DNA reads TGTGCCAGCAGCTTAGAGGGGAACACTGAAGCTTTCTTT.

The chain links TRBV4-3 to TRBJ1-1; D remains ambiguous. With 4 bases removed from V and 4 bases from J, the gap between germline ends came to 13 bases. CDR1 LGHNA and CDR2 YSLEER come from the germline V gene. This CDR3 region has 14 residues. The CDR3, as DNA: TGCGCCAGCAGCCTTACTCAGAGAGGCACTGAAGCTTTCTTT. It translates to CASSLTQRGTEAFF.

V and J are TRBV5-4 and TRBJ2-3; 11 bases are shared with TRBD2. This CDR3 contains 17 residues. V gave up 1 base and J gave up 4 bases; unmatched junction bases: 8. Germline CDR1 and CDR2: SGHNT and YYREEE (reference sequence). The DNA for the CDR3 is TGTGCCAGCAGCTTGTATACTAGCGGGAGAGGAGCAGATACGCAGTATTTT. Translated: CASSLYTSGRGADTQYF.

V and J are TRBV18 and TRBJ2-1; 10 positions agree with TRBD2. Germline CDR1 KGHSH, CDR2 LQKENI. The CDR3 has 14 residues. The V and J ends lost 4 bases and 6 bases, in that order; junction bases with no gene match: 3. The DNA for the CDR3 is TGTGCCAGCTCACGGACTAGCGGCCCCAATGAGCAGTTCTTC. Its translation is CASSRTSGPNEQFF.

This clone appeared a single time. The chain has TRBV11-2 and TRBJ2-5; D possibly corresponds to TRBD2 (6 bases). CDR3 length equals 15 residues. V lost 1 base and J lost 1, with 10 bases in between. From germline, CDR1 is SGHAT and CDR2 FQNNGV. CDR3 coding DNA: TGTGCCAGCAGCTTAGGGTACGGGGGCCAAGAGACCCAGTACTTC. As protein: CASSLGYGGQETQYF.

This clone has just a few counts. The chain employs TRBV14 and TRBJ2-1; 7 bases line up with TRBD2. The CDR3 is 15 amino acids. The germline V gene encodes CDR1 SGHDN and CDR2 FVKESK. V was clipped by 1 base and J by 0 bases; unmatched bases: 0. CDR3 loop: CASSQGTSSYNEQFF. CDR3 DNA: TGTGCCAGCAGCCAAGGGACTAGCTCCTACAATGAGCAGTTCTTC.

The chain carries TRBV18 and TRBJ1-1; D possibly corresponds to TRBD1 (6 bases). The CDR3 length is 13 residues. Per the germline V gene, CDR1 is KGHSH and CDR2 is LQKENI. V was pared by 2 bases and J by 6 bases, with 10 bases between. The CDR3 nucleotides read TGTGCCAGCTCACCAGTGGAGGGGGCTGAAGCTTTCTTT. Translation gives CASSPVEGAEAFF.

The chain employs TRBV5-4 and TRBJ2-1, with D uncertain. Germline loops: CDR1 SGHNT, CDR2 YYREEE (reference sequence). V lost 0 bases and J lost 1, with 5 bases in between. This CDR3 is 14 amino acids long. The CDR3 nucleotides read TGTGCCAGCAGCTTGGAAACTTCCTACAATGAGCAGTTCTTC. Translated: CASSLETSYNEQFF.

The chain employs TRBV5-1 and TRBJ2-7, with 10 bases lining up with TRBD1. Germline trimming cut 4 bases from V and 6 bases from J; bases unmatched to any gene: 10. Per the germline V gene, CDR1 is SGHRS and CDR2 is YFSETQ. This CDR3 has 15 amino acids. CDR3 in amino acids: CASSTGGTGVSEQYF. In DNA form, the CDR3 reads TGCGCCAGCAGCACTGGCGGGACAGGGGTCTCCGAGCAGTACTTC.

The chain couples TRBV29-1 to TRBJ2-6; D uncertain. The CDR3 covers 12 residues. The V gene's germline CDR1 is SQVTM and CDR2 ANQGSEA. Trimming left V 5 bases short and J 2 bases short, with 4 bases between. The CDR3 sequence: CSVTAGANVLTF. The CDR3 DNA is TGCAGCGTTACCGCTGGGGCCAACGTCCTGACTTTC. Looking up the rest from reference TRBV29-1 and TRBJ2-6 gives the full variable domain: SAVISQKPSRDICQRGTSLTIQCQVDSQVTMMFWYRQQPGQSLTLIATANQGSEATYESGFVIDKFPISRPNLTFSTLTVSNMSPEDSSIYLCSVTAGANVLTFGAGSRLTVL.

This CDR3 is CASSLHGRSSYEQYF. DNA for the CDR3: TGTGCCAGCAGTTTACACGGGAGGAGCTCCTACGAGCAGTACTTC. This sequence joins TRBV27 and TRBJ2-7; 7 bases are a match to TRBD2. The germline V gene encodes CDR1 MNHEY and CDR2 SMNVEV (reference sequence). V was pared by 2 bases and J by 0 bases, with 4 bases of the junction left unmatched. The CDR3 is 15 amino acids.

The chain carries TRBV5-1 and TRBJ2-3, with TRBD2 matching over 9 bases. J gave up 2 bases and V 2 bases, and 9 bases lay outside the gene matches. CDR1 and CDR2 (germline): SGHRS, YFSETQ. The CDR3 is 17 residues long. CDR3 amino acids: CASSFRTSAVATDTQYF. In DNA, the CDR3 is TGCGCCAGCAGCTTTCGGACTAGCGCGGTGGCCACAGATACGCAGTATTTT.